Here is one T cell receptor (beta chain) with its context. Antigen unknown. Sequenced by immunoSEQ multiplex PCR; TCRdb stores in-frame clones only, minus some. The repertoire holds more than 95,000 clones, around 80% seen once, with about 2.8% in the top ten. These data come from a study of T cell clones after liver transplantation. Study summary: Post-transplant blood was tracked for graft-donor-reactive T cell clones identified in a pre-transplant mixed lymphocyte reaction. At least one year of complete immunosuppression withdrawal without enzymes over twice normal defined tolerance. Regarding the study as a whole: Rather than being deleted, graft donor-reactive T cells may have moved into the graft. Circulating graft-donor-reactive CD4 TCRbeta sequences fell significantly post-transplant in 5 of 8 subjects.

CDR3 length equals 14 residues. CDR1 and CDR2 (germline): MNHEY, SVGAGI. The V end lost 4 bases, the J end lost 5 bases, and 14 bases lay between the germline ends. The sequenced sample was CD4+ T cells from blood, obtained around 4 years after liver transplant. The chain has TRBV6-5 and TRBJ1-1; D call uncertain. The source of this sequence is a human patient who received a liver transplant. Some of the T cells may derive from the graft donor. CDR3 loop: CASSSGTLWTEAFF. As DNA, the CDR3 is TGTGCCAGCAGTTCAGGTACCCTGTGGACTGAAGCTTTCTTT.